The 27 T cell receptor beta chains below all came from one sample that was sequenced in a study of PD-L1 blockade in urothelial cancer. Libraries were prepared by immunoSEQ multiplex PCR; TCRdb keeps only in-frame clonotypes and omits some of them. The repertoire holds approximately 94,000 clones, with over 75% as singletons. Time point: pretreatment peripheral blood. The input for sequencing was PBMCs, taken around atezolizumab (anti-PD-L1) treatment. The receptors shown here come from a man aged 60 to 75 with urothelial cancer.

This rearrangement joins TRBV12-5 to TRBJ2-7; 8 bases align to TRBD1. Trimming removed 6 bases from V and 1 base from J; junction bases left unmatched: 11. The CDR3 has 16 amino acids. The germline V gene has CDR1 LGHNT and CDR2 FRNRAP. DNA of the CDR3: TGTGCTAGTGGCCCCTGGACAGGGTACGATTCCTACGAGCAGTACTTC. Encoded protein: CASGPWTGYDSYEQYF.

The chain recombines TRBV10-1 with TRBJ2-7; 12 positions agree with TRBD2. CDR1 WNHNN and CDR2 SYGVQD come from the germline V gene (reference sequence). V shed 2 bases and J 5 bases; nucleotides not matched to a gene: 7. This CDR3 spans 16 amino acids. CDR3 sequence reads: CASSEVLAGGPHEQYF. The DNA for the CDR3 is TGCGCCAGCAGTGAGGTTCTAGCGGGAGGGCCGCACGAGCAGTACTTC.

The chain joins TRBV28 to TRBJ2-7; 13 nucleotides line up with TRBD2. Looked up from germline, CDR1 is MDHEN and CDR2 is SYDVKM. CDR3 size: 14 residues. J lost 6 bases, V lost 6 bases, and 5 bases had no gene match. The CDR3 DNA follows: TGTGCCAGCAGCCTGGGACTAGCGGGGCTCGAGCAGTACTTC. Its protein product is CASSLGLAGLEQYF.

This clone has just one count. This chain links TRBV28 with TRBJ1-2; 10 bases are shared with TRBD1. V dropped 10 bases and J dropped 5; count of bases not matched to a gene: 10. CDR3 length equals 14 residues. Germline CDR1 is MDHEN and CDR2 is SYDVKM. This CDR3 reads CATPGDRGKYGYTF. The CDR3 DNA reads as TGTGCCACCCCCGGGGACAGGGGAAAATATGGCTACACCTTC.

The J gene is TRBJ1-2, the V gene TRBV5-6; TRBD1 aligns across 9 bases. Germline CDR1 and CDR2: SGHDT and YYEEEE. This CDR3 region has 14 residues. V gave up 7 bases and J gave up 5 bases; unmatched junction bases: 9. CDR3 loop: CASEPTGTGYGYTF. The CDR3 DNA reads TGTGCCAGCGAGCCCACAGGGACAGGGTATGGCTACACCTTC.

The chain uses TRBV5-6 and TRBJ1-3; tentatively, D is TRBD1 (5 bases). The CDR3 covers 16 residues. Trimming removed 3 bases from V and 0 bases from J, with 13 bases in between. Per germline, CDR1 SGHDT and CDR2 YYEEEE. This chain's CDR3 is CASSSPGLLSGNTIYF. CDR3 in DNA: TGTGCCAGCAGCTCCCCGGGACTGCTCTCTGGAAACACCATATATTTT. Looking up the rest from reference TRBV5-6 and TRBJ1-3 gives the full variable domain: DAGVTQSPTHLIKTRGQQVTLRCSPKSGHDTVSWYQQALGQGPQFIFQYYEEEERQRGNFPDRFSGHQFPNYSSELNVNALLLGDSALYLCASSSPGLLSGNTIYFGEGSWLTVV.

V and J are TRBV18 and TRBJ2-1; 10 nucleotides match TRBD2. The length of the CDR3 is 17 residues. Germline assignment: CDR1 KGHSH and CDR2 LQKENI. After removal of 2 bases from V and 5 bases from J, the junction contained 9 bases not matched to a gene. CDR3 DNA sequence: TGTGCCAGCTCACCAACGAGACTAGCGGGTTTGAACAATGAGCAGTTCTTC. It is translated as CASSPTRLAGLNNEQFF. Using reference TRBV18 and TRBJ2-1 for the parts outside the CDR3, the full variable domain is NAGVMQNPRHLVRRRGQEARLRCSPMKGHSHVYWYRQLPEEGLKFMVYLQKENIIDESGMPKERFSAEFPKEGPSILRIQQVVRGDSAAYFCASSPTRLAGLNNEQFFGPGTRLTVL.

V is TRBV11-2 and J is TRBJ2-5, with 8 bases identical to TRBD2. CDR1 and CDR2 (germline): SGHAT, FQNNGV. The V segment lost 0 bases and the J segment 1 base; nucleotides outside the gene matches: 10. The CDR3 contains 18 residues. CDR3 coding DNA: TGTGCCAGCAGCTTAGATATAAGCGGGAGACCCCCCCAAGAGACCCAGTACTTC. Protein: CASSLDISGRPPQETQYF.

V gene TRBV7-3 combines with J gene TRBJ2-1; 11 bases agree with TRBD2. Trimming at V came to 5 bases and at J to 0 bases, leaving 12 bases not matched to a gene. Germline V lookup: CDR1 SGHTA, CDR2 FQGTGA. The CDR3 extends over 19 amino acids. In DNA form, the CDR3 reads TGTGCCAGCAGCCGACCCGGGACTAGCGGAGTGAGCTCCTACAATGAGCAGTTCTTC. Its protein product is CASSRPGTSGVSSYNEQFF.

The CDR3 spells CADDQAGTEAFF. CDR3 DNA: TGTGCCGACGACCAGGCTGGCACTGAAGCTTTCTTT. The J gene is TRBJ1-1, the V gene TRBV2, with D unclear. V was cut by 11 bases and J by 4 bases, with 14 bases left in between. CDR1 and CDR2 (germline): SNHLY, FYNNEI. The CDR3 is 12 amino acids.

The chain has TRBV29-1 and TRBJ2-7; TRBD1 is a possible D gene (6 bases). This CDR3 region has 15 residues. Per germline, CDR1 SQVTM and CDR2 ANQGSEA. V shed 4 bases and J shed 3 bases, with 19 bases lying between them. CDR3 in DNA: TGCAGCGTTGTAGTTGGGGCAGGGGAACGCTACGAGCAGTACTTC. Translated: CSVVVGAGERYEQYF.

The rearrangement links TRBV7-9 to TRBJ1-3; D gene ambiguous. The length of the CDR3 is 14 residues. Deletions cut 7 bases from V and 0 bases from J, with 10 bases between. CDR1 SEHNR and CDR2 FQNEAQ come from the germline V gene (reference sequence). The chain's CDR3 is CASTTPVSGNTIYF. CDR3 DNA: TGTGCCAGCACCACGCCAGTCTCTGGAAACACCATATATTTT. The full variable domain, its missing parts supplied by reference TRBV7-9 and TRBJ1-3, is DTGVSQNPRHKITKRGQNVTFRCDPISEHNRLYWYRQTLGQGPEFLTYFQNEAQLEKSRLLSDRFSAERPKGSFSTLEIQRTEQGDSAMYLCASTTPVSGNTIYFGEGSWLTVV.

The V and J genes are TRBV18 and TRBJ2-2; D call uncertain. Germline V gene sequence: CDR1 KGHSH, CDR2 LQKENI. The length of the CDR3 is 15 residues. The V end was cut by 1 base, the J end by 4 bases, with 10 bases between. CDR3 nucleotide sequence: TGTGCCAGCTCACCACTGCGTCTTTCCACCGGGGAGCTGTTTTTT. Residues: CASSPLRLSTGELFF.

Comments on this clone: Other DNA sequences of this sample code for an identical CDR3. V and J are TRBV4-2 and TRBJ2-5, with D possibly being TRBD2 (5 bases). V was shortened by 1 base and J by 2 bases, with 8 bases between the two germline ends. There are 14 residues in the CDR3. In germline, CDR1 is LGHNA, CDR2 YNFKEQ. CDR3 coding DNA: TGTGCCAGCAGCCAAGGACGAGGGCAAGAGACCCAGTACTTC. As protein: CASSQGRGQETQYF.

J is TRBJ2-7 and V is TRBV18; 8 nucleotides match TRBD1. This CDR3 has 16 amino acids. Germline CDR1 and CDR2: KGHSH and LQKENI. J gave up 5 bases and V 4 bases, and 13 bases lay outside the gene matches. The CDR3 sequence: CASSRFSGTGVNEQYF. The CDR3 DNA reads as TGTGCCAGCTCACGCTTCTCCGGGACAGGAGTCAACGAGCAGTACTTC.

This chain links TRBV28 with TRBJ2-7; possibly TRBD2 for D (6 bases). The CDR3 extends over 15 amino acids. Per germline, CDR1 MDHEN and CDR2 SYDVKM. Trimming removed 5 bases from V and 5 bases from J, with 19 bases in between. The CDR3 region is CASSEALAIRDEQYF. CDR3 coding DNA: TGTGCCAGCAGTGAGGCCCTAGCGATACGGGACGAGCAGTACTTC.

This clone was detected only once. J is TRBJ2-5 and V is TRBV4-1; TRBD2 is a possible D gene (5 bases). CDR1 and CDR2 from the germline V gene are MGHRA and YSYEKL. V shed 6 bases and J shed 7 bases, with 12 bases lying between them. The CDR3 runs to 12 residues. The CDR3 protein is CASRDPRGTQYF. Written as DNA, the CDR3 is TGCGCCAGCAGAGACCCCCGGGGGACCCAGTACTTC.

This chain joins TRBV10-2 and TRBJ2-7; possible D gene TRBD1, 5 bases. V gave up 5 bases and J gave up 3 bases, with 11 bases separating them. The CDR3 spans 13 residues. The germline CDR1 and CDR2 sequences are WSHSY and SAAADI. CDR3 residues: CASSQGFGYEQYF. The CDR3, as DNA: TGCGCCAGCAGTCAGGGTTTCGGCTACGAGCAGTACTTC.

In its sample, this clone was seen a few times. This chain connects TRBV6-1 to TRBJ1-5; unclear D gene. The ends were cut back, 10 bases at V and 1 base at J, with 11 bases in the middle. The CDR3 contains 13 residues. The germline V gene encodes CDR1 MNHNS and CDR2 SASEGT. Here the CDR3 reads CATRQGSNQPQHF. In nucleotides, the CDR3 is TGTGCCACCCGACAAGGAAGCAATCAGCCCCAGCATTTT.

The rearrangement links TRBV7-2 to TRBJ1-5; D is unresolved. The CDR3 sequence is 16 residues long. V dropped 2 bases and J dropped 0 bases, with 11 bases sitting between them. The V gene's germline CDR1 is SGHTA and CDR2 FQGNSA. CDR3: CASSLSPGYSNQPQHF. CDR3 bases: TGTGCCAGCAGCTTAAGTCCAGGTTATAGCAATCAGCCCCAGCATTTT.

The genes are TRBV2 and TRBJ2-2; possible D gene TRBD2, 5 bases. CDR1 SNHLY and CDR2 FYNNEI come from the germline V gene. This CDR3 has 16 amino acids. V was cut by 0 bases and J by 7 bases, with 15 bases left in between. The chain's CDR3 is CASSEATDLAIGELFF. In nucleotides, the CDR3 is TGTGCCAGCAGTGAAGCCACAGATCTAGCCATCGGGGAGCTGTTTTTT.

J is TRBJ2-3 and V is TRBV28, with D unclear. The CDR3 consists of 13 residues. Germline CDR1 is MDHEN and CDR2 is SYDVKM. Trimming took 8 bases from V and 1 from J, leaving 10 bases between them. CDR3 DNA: TGTGCCAGCGCCAACTCGGGCACAGATACGCAGTATTTT. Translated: CASANSGTDTQYF.

The CDR3 region is CASSEDRSSGNTIYF. The CDR3 region has the DNA TGTGCCAGCAGTGAAGACAGGAGCTCTGGAAACACCATATATTTT. The V gene is TRBV6-1, the J gene TRBJ1-3, with D perhaps matching TRBD1 (5 bases). Germline V gene data show CDR1 as MNHNS and CDR2 as SASEGT. CDR3 length: 15 amino acids. V dropped 1 base and J dropped 0 bases, with 7 bases sitting between them.

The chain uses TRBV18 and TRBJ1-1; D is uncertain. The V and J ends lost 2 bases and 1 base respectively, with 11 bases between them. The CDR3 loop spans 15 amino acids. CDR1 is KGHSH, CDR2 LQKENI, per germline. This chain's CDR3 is CASSPAREGNTEAFF. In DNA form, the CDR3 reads TGTGCCAGCTCACCAGCTCGGGAGGGGAACACTGAAGCTTTCTTT.

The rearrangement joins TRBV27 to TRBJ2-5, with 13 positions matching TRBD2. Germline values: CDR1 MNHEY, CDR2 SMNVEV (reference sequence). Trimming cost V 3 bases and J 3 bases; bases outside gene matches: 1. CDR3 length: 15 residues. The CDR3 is CASSLGTSGKETQYF. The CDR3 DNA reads TGTGCCAGCAGTTTGGGGACTAGCGGGAAAGAGACCCAGTACTTC.

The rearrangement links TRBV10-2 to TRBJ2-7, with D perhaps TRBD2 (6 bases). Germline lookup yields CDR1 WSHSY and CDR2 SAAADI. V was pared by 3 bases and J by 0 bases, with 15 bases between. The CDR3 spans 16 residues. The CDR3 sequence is CASSDSGVDASYEQYF. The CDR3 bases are TGCGCCAGCAGTGACTCGGGGGTAGATGCCTCCTACGAGCAGTACTTC.

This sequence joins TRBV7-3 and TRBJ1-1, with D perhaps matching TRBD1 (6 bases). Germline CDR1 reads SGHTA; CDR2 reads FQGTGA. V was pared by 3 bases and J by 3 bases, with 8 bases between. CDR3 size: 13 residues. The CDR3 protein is CASSFSGDTEAFF. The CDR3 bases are TGTGCCAGCAGCTTCTCAGGGGACACTGAAGCTTTCTTT.